This TCR beta chain is drawn from a study of PD-1 blockade in classical Hodgkin lymphoma. Findings of the study overall: Relapsed/refractory patients reportedly had lower baseline diversity than newly diagnosed patients.

All the patients suffered relapse after autologous stem cell transplantation, and brentuximab vedotin exposure differed. J gave up 4 bases and V 6 bases, and 8 bases lay outside the gene matches. The CDR3 is 15 amino acids. The germline V gene has CDR1 LNHDA and CDR2 SQIVND (reference sequence). The protocol was immunoSEQ multiplex PCR, while the TCRdb copy is restricted to in-frame clones and leaves out a portion. The sample carries around 26,000 clones, roughly 78% recorded once. On this clone: Its antigen remains unidentified.

The TCR comes from a human donor with classical Hodgkin lymphoma. The V and J genes are TRBV19 and TRBJ1-2, with TRBD1 identical over 10 bases. The specimen was peripheral blood mononuclear cells (PBMCs), collected before the second cycle of nivolumab. The CDR3 loop is CASRDDRGQSYGYTF. The CDR3 DNA follows: TGTGCCAGTAGAGACGACAGGGGGCAAAGCTATGGCTACACCTTC.